This T cell receptor beta chain originates from a study of identical twins. Study findings and constraints: When twins shared out-of-frame alpha sequences, those sequences had excess low generation probability. With monozygotic twins, out-of-frame TCR alpha sharing exceeded what models estimated.

In this sample, this clonotype turned up a few times. Its antigen remains unidentified. MiXCR, applied by TCRdb to the 5' RACE reads, yields one record per CDR3 protein. The table records about 530,000 distinct CDR3 sequences, about 20% of them present only once. This same sample was also taken into another study, of yellow fever vaccine responses in identical twins.

The sample comprised CD4+ T cells sorted from blood. This TCR was sampled from a woman aged 18-29 years in good health.

The CDR3 loop is CASSRDRGYYGYTF. As DNA, the CDR3 is TGTGCCAGCAGCCGGGACAGGGGTTACTATGGCTACACCTTC. This chain connects TRBV12-3 or TRBV12-4 to TRBJ1-2; 10 bases fit TRBD1. J gave up 3 bases and V 6 bases, and 4 bases lay outside the gene matches. The CDR3 contains 14 residues.